The 26 T cell receptor beta chains given below trace back to one sample, sequenced in a study of a mutant IDH1 vaccine in newly diagnosed glioma. The data were produced by immunoSEQ multiplex PCR, yet TCRdb's version contains in-frame clones alone and is incomplete. The sample lists tens of thousands of clones, approximately 90% occurring once. No antigen is known for these receptors. Noted time point: week 5, during vaccination. Topical imiquimod was applied with each vaccine dose, which held 300 ug of mutant IDH1 20-mer peptide. Here the sequenced sample was PBMCs, taken from a glioma patient whose treatment included an IDH1 peptide vaccine. Receptors were obtained from a woman between 40 and 50 years old with glioma.

The chain carries TRBV19 and TRBJ2-4; perhaps TRBD1 as D (6 bases). Between the trimmed V and J ends, which lost 9 bases and 0 bases, there was a span of 15 bases. CDR3 length: 15 residues. Looked up from germline, CDR1 is LNHDA and CDR2 is SQIVND (reference sequence). CDR3 sequence: CASEEVGQAKNIQYF. In DNA, the CDR3 is TGTGCCAGCGAGGAGGTGGGACAAGCCAAAAACATTCAGTACTTC.

This rearrangement joins TRBV10-3 to TRBJ1-2, with TRBD1 as a possible D gene (5 bases). Trimming took 10 bases from V and 2 from J, leaving 14 bases between them. The CDR3 sequence is 13 residues long. Germline-derived CDR1 and CDR2 are ENHRY and SYGVKD. The CDR3 region is CATRQNLNYGYTF. The CDR3 coding sequence is TGTGCCACGAGACAGAACTTAAACTATGGCTACACCTTC.

CDR3 in DNA: TGTGCCGGCCGCAGGGGAAGTAAGGGCTACACCTTC. Translated, it gives CAGRRGSKGYTF. The chain combines TRBV19 with TRBJ1-2, with D maybe TRBD1 (6 bases). The germline CDR1 and CDR2 sequences are LNHDA and SQIVND (reference sequence). Trimming took off 11 bases at V and 8 bases at J, with 18 bases between the two ends. The CDR3 consists of 12 residues.

The chain joins TRBV6-1 to TRBJ1-4, with TRBD1 matching over 8 bases. The CDR3 consists of 13 residues. J was trimmed by 5 bases and V by 11 bases; bases with no gene match: 7. The germline V gene encodes CDR1 MNHNS and CDR2 SASEGT. CDR3 sequence (DNA): TGTGCCGGCCGACAGGGGAAAAATGAAAAACTGTTTTTT. Translation: CAGRQGKNEKLFF.

The chain is built from TRBV27 and TRBJ1-6; D ambiguous. The CDR3 length is 17 residues. CDR1 MNHEY and CDR2 SMNVEV come from the germline V gene (reference sequence). Trimming removed 2 bases at V and 0 bases at J, with 11 bases between. The DNA of the CDR3 is TGTGCCAGCAGTTTAGACGGAAGAAGCTCCTATAATTCACCCCTCCACTTT. Protein product: CASSLDGRSSYNSPLHF.

V is TRBV13 and J is TRBJ1-1; D call uncertain. The CDR3 has 13 amino acids. Germline-derived CDR1 and CDR2 are PRHDT and FYEKMQ (reference sequence). Trimming cost V 4 bases and J 11 bases, with 17 bases left between them. The CDR3 reads CASSSGLGGCAFF. CDR3 sequence (DNA): TGTGCCAGCAGCTCGGGTTTAGGAGGTTGCGCTTTCTTT.

The rearrangement links TRBV19 to TRBJ1-2; D remains ambiguous. Trimming took 5 bases from V and 1 from J, leaving 14 bases between them. This CDR3 contains 15 residues. The germline V gene has CDR1 LNHDA and CDR2 SQIVND (reference sequence). This chain's CDR3 is CASSPRSTVNYGYTF. The CDR3 DNA sequence: TGTGCCAGTAGTCCTCGTTCGACGGTTAACTATGGCTACACCTTC.

This chain uses TRBV6-6 with TRBJ2-7; tentatively, D is TRBD1 or TRBD2 (5 bases each). Trimming left V 7 bases short and J 2 bases short, with 21 bases between. This CDR3 region has 16 residues. Germline V CDR1 and CDR2: MNHNY, SVGAGI (reference sequence). This chain's CDR3 is CASTPVAGTGTYEQYF. The CDR3 DNA sequence: TGTGCCAGCACCCCTGTGGCCGGGACGGGAACCTACGAGCAGTACTTC.

The J gene is TRBJ2-1, the V gene TRBV2; D unresolved. Between the trimmed V and J ends, which lost 8 bases and 3 bases, there was a span of 11 bases. Germline V gene lookup returns CDR1 SNHLY and CDR2 FYNNEI. The CDR3 loop spans 13 amino acids. CDR3 coding DNA: TGTGCCAGCGGAAAACTACTCTACAATGAGCAGTTCTTC. Amino acid sequence: CASGKLLYNEQFF.

The chain combines TRBV10-3 with TRBJ2-5, with D tentatively TRBD2 (5 bases). This CDR3 comprises 14 residues. The germline CDR1 and CDR2 sequences are ENHRY and SYGVKD. Trimming took 4 bases from V and 5 from J, leaving 14 bases between them. The CDR3 sequence is CAISAGQRGETQYF. CDR3 DNA sequence: TGTGCCATCAGTGCCGGCCAGAGAGGGGAGACCCAGTACTTC.

The chain employs TRBV6-5 and TRBJ2-7; D possibly uses TRBD1 or TRBD2 (5 bases each). CDR3 size: 15 residues. Germline V gene sequence: CDR1 MNHEY, CDR2 SVGAGI. V lost 6 bases and J lost 1, with 16 bases in between. CDR3 sequence: CASSDDRGASYEQYF. The DNA of the CDR3 is TGTGCCAGCAGCGACGACAGAGGGGCGTCCTACGAGCAGTACTTC.

The J gene is TRBJ1-2, the V gene TRBV7-2; tentative D call: TRBD1 (5 bases). Trimming stripped 8 bases from V and 2 bases from J, with 9 bases between. This CDR3 has 12 amino acids. Germline lookup yields CDR1 SGHTA and CDR2 FQGNSA. For the CDR3, the DNA is TGTGCCAGCTCCCAGGGCAACTATGGCTACACCTTC. Protein product: CASSQGNYGYTF.

This sequence joins TRBV7-9 and TRBJ1-2, with D unresolved. The germline V gene encodes CDR1 SEHNR and CDR2 FQNEAQ (reference sequence). V lost 5 bases, J lost 3 bases, and 16 bases lay in between. The CDR3 covers 15 residues. The CDR3 DNA follows: TGTGCCAGCAGCCCAAGCTTTACAAGGCACTATGGCTACACCTTC. Its protein is CASSPSFTRHYGYTF.

The V and J genes are TRBV7-2 and TRBJ2-2, with no clear D. The germline V gene encodes CDR1 SGHTA and CDR2 FQGNSA. V gave up 0 bases and J gave up 2 bases, with 13 bases separating them. This CDR3 is built from 17 residues. Written as DNA, the CDR3 is TGTGCCAGCAGCTTAGCCTCTGGTGTGGGAAACACCGGGGAGCTGTTTTTT. Residues: CASSLASGVGNTGELFF. Variable domain in full (rest from reference TRBV7-2 and TRBJ2-2): GAGVSQSPSNKVTEKGKDVELRCDPISGHTALYWYRQSLGQGLEFLIYFQGNSAPDKSGLPSDRFSAERTGGSVSTLTIQRTQQEDSAVYLCASSLASGVGNTGELFFGEGSRLTVL.

The chain joins TRBV6-1 to TRBJ1-1; 8 bases match TRBD1. Trimming cost V 4 bases and J 0 bases; bases outside gene matches: 13. The CDR3 runs to 18 residues. Germline values: CDR1 MNHNS, CDR2 SASEGT. CDR3: CASSATGQGVGMNTEAFF. The CDR3 DNA reads as TGTGCCAGCAGTGCAACTGGACAGGGTGTCGGCATGAACACTGAAGCTTTCTTT.

The chain has TRBV5-1 and TRBJ1-4; TRBD1 matches 7 bases. CDR3 length: 14 residues. J was trimmed by 8 bases and V by 2 bases; bases with no gene match: 6. Germline-derived CDR1 and CDR2 are SGHRS and YFSETQ. The CDR3 loop reads CASSFGGQREKLFF. CDR3 bases: TGCGCCAGCAGCTTCGGGGGACAGAGGGAAAAACTGTTTTTT.

This clone appeared a few times. The same CDR3 arises from other DNA sequences in this sample as well. The chain couples TRBV19 to TRBJ2-5; D remains unclear. V gave up 8 bases and J gave up 5 bases, with 12 bases separating them. The CDR3 covers 12 residues. In germline, CDR1 is LNHDA, CDR2 SQIVND (reference sequence). The CDR3 region is CASRQAGETQYF. In nucleotides, the CDR3 is TGTGCCAGTCGTCAGGCTGGCGAGACCCAGTACTTC.

The V and J genes are TRBV9 and TRBJ2-1; weak D call: TRBD2 (6 bases). The germline gives CDR1 SGDLS, CDR2 YYNGEE. This CDR3 spans 16 amino acids. V lost 4 bases, J lost 0 bases, and 14 bases lay in between. The CDR3: CASSQGGGLSYNEQFF. For the CDR3, the DNA is TGTGCCAGCAGCCAAGGTGGGGGACTCTCCTACAATGAGCAGTTCTTC.

The V and J genes are TRBV6-5 and TRBJ2-5, with a possible D match to TRBD1 (6 bases). The CDR3 consists of 15 residues. V was clipped by 9 bases and J by 5 bases, with 22 bases between them. Germline CDR1 reads MNHEY; CDR2 reads SVGAGI. The CDR3, as DNA: TGTGCCAGTCACAAATCCAGGGGTAGGGAGGAGACCCAGTACTTC. It is translated as CASHKSRGREETQYF.

The V call is TRBV7-8, the J call TRBJ1-5; possible D gene TRBD1, 6 bases. The CDR3 has 14 amino acids. Between the trimmed V and J ends, which lost 5 bases and 3 bases, there was a span of 11 bases. Germline V gives CDR1 SGHVS, CDR2 FQNEAQ. This chain's CDR3 is CASSDRDINQPQHF. The CDR3, as DNA: TGTGCCAGCAGCGACCGGGACATCAATCAGCCCCAGCATTTT.

CDR3 bases: TGTGCCAGCAGCCACAGCGGGGAACTCACAGATACGCAGTATTTT. The encoded protein is CASSHSGELTDTQYF. This chain connects TRBV5-6 to TRBJ2-3, with TRBD2 matching 7 bases. CDR1 SGHDT and CDR2 YYEEEE come from the germline V gene. The V gene end was trimmed by 4 bases and the J gene end by 2 bases; junction bases not matched to a gene: 7. This CDR3 is built from 15 residues.

CDR3 coding DNA: TGTGCTAGTGGTTTCCCTCGGACTAGCGGGGGGGACTACGAGCAGTACTTC. This encodes CASGFPRTSGGDYEQYF. This sequence joins TRBV12-5 and TRBJ2-7; 15 positions match TRBD2. From germline, CDR1 is LGHNT and CDR2 FRNRAP. J was trimmed by 3 bases and V by 3 bases; bases with no gene match: 6. CDR3 length: 17 amino acids.

The V call is TRBV5-1, the J call TRBJ1-4; D perhaps matches TRBD1 (6 bases). This CDR3 comprises 15 residues. V lost 2 bases, J lost 7 bases, and 15 bases lay in between. Germline V gives CDR1 SGHRS, CDR2 YFSETQ. Here the CDR3 DNA reads TGCGCCAGCAGCTTTGATTCGACAGGCCTTGAAAAACTGTTTTTT. Translation: CASSFDSTGLEKLFF. The variable domain in full, completed from reference TRBV5-1 and TRBJ1-4, reads KAGVTQTPRYLIKTRGQQVTLSCSPISGHRSVSWYQQTPGQGLQFLFEYFSETQRNKGNFPGRFSGRQFSNSRSEMNVSTLELGDSALYLCASSFDSTGLEKLFFGSGTQLSVL.

The chain combines TRBV6-1 with TRBJ1-2; D ambiguous. Trimming stripped 4 bases from V and 2 bases from J, with 5 bases between. There are 12 residues in the CDR3. Germline lookup yields CDR1 MNHNS and CDR2 SASEGT. CDR3 sequence reads: CASSVGNYGYTF. Here the CDR3 DNA reads TGTGCCAGCAGTGTCGGAAACTATGGCTACACCTTC.

The rearrangement uses TRBV18 and TRBJ1-1; D is unresolved. This CDR3 comprises 13 residues. The germline V gene has CDR1 KGHSH and CDR2 LQKENI. Between the trimmed V and J ends, which lost 2 bases and 10 bases, there was a span of 14 bases. CDR3 in DNA: TGTGCCAGCTCACCAGAGGGAACAGTCGGAGCTTTCTTT. The encoded protein is CASSPEGTVGAFF.

The J gene is TRBJ1-1, the V gene TRBV6-1, with D hard to call. This CDR3 has 12 residues. The V gene lost 6 bases and the J gene lost 4 bases, with 9 bases spanning the gap. From germline, CDR1 is MNHNS and CDR2 SASEGT. CDR3 sequence: CASRNPPTEAFF. The CDR3 nucleotides read TGTGCCAGCAGGAATCCCCCCACTGAAGCTTTCTTT.